What follows describes a single T cell receptor beta chain. The sample belongs to a study of cytomegalovirus exposure and HLA in healthy donors. TCRdb's copy holds only in-frame clones and misses some; the assay was immunoSEQ multiplex PCR. The sample has a few hundred thousand clones; 70% to 90% are singletons. The source of this sequence is a young woman in good health and CMV-seronegative. The sequencing sample was made of PBMCs.

This chain's CDR3 is CASSQFTGLTEAFF. The DNA for the CDR3 is TGTGCCAGCAGCCAATTCACAGGGCTCACTGAAGCTTTCTTT. This chain uses TRBV14 with TRBJ1-1; D might be TRBD1 (6 bases). Germline V gene lookup returns CDR1 SGHDN and CDR2 FVKESK. Trimming cost V 2 bases and J 4 bases, with 11 bases left between them. CDR3 length: 14 residues.